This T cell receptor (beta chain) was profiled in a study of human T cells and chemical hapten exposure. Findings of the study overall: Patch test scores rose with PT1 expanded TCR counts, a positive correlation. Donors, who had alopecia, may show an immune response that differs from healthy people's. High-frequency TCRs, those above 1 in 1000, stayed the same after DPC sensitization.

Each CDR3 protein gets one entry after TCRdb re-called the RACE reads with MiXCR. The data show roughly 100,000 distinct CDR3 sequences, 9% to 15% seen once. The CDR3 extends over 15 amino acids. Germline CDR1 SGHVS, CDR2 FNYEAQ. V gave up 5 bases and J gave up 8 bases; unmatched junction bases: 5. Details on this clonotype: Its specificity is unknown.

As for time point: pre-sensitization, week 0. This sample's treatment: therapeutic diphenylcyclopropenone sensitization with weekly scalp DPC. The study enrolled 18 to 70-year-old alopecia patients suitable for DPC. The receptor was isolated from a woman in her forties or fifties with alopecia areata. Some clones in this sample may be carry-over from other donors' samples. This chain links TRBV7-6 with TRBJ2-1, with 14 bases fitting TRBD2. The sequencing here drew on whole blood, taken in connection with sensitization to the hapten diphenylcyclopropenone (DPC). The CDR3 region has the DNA TGTGCCAGCAGCAAGGGACTAGCGGGAGATCATGAGCAGTTCTTC. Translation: CASSKGLAGDHEQFF.